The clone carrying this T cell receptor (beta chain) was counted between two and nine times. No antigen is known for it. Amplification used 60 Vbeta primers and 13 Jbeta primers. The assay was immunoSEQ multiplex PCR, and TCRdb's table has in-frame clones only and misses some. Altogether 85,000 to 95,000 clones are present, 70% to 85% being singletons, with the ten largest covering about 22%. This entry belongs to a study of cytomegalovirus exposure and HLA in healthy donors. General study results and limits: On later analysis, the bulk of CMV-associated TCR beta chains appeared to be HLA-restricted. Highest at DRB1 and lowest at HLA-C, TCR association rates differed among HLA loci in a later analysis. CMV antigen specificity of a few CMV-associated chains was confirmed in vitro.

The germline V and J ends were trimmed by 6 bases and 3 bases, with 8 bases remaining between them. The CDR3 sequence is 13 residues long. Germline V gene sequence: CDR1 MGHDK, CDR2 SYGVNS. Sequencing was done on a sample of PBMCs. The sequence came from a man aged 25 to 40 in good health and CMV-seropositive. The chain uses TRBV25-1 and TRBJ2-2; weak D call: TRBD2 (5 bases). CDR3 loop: CASSAGHTGELFF. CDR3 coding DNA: TGTGCCAGCAGCGCGGGCCACACCGGGGAGCTGTTTTTT.